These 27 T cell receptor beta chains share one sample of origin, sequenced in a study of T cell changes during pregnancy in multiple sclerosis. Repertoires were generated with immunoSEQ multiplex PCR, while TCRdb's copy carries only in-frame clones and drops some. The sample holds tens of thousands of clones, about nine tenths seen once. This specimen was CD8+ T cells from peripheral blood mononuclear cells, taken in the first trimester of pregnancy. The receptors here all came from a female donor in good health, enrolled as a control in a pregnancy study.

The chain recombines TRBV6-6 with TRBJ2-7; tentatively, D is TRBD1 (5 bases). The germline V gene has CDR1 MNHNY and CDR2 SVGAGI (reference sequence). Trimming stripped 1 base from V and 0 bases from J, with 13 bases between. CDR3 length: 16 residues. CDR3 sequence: CASSYFTGGASYEQYF. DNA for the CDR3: TGTGCCAGCAGTTACTTCACAGGCGGCGCCTCCTACGAGCAGTACTTC.

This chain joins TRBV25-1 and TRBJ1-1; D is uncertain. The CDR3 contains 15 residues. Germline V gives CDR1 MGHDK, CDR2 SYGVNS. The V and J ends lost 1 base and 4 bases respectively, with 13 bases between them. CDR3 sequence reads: CASSESVTGFTEAFF. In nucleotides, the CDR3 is TGTGCCAGCAGTGAATCGGTAACGGGATTCACTGAAGCTTTCTTT.

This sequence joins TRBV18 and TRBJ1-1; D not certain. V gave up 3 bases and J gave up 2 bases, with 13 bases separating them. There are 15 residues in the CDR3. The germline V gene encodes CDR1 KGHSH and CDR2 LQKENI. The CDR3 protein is CASSPVGEGNTEAFF. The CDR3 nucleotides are TGTGCCAGCTCACCGGTCGGAGAGGGCAACACTGAAGCTTTCTTT.

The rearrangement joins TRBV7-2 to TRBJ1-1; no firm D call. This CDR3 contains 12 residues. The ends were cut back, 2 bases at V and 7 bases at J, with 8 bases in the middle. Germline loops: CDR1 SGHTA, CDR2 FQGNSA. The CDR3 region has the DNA TGTGCCAGCAGCTTAATTAGCCTTGAAGCTTTCTTT. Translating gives CASSLISLEAFF. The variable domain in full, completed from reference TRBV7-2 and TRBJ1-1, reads GAGVSQSPSNKVTEKGKDVELRCDPISGHTALYWYRQSLGQGLEFLIYFQGNSAPDKSGLPSDRFSAERTGGSVSTLTIQRTQQEDSAVYLCASSLISLEAFFGQGTRLTVV.

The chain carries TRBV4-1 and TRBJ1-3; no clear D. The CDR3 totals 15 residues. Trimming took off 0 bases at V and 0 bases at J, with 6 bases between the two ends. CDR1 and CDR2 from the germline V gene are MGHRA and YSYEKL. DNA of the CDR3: TGCGCCAGCAGCCAAGATCTCTTCTCTGGAAACACCATATATTTT. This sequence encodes CASSQDLFSGNTIYF.

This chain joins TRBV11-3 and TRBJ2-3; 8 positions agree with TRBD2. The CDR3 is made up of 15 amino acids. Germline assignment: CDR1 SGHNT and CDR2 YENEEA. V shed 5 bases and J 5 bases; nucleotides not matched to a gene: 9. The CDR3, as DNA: TGTGCCAGCAGCCCTCTTGGCGGGGGGCAAGATACGCAGTATTTT. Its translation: CASSPLGGGQDTQYF.

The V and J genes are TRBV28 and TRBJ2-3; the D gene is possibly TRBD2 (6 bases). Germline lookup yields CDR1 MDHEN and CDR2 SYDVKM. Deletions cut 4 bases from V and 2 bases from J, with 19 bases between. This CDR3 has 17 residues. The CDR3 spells CASSYTHRGAPTDTQYF. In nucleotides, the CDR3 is TGTGCCAGCAGTTACACACACCGCGGGGCCCCCACAGATACGCAGTATTTT. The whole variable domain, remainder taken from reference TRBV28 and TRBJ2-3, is DVKVTQSSRYLVKRTGEKVFLECVQDMDHENMFWYRQDPGLGLRLIYFSYDVKMKEKGDIPEGYSVSREKKERFSLILESASTNQTSMYLCASSYTHRGAPTDTQYFGPGTRLTVL.

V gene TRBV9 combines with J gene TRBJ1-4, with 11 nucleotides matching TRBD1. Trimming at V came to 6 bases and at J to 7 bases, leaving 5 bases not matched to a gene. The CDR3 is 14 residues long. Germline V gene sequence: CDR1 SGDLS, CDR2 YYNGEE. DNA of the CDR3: TGTGCCAGCAACGAGGGACAGGGGGGTGAAAAACTGTTTTTT. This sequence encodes CASNEGQGGEKLFF.

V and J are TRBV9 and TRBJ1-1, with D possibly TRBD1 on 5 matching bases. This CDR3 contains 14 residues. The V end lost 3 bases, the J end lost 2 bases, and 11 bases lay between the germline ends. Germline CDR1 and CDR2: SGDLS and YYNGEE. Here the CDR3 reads CASSGGGKNTEAFF. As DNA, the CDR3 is TGTGCCAGCAGCGGCGGGGGGAAAAACACTGAAGCTTTCTTT. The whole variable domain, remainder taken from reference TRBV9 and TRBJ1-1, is DSGVTQTPKHLITATGQRVTLRCSPRSGDLSVYWYQQSLDQGLQFLIQYYNGEERAKGNILERFSAQQFPDLHSELNLSSLELGDSALYFCASSGGGKNTEAFFGQGTRLTVV.

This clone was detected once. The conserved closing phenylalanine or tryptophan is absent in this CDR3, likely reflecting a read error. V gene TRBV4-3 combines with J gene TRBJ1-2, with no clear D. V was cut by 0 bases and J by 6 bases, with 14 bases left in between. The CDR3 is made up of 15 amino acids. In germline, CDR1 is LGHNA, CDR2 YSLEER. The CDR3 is CASSQDTSWANGYTL. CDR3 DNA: TGCGCCAGCAGCCAAGATACAAGCTGGGCTAATGGCTACACCCTC.

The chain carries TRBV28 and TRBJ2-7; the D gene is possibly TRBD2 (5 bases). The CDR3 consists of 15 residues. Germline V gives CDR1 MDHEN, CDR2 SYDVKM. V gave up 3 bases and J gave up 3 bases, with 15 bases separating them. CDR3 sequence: CASSFPRLIDYEQYF. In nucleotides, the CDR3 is TGTGCCAGCAGTTTCCCGAGACTAATAGACTACGAGCAGTACTTC. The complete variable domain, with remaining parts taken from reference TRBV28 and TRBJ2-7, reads DVKVTQSSRYLVKRTGEKVFLECVQDMDHENMFWYRQDPGLGLRLIYFSYDVKMKEKGDIPEGYSVSREKKERFSLILESASTNQTSMYLCASSFPRLIDYEQYFGPGTRLTVT.

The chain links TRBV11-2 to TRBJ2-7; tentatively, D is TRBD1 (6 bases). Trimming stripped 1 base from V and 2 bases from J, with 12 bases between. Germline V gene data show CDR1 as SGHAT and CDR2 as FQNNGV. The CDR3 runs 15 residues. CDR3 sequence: CASSLGGQGPYEQYF. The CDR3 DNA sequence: TGTGCCAGCAGCTTAGGGGGGCAGGGGCCCTACGAGCAGTACTTC.

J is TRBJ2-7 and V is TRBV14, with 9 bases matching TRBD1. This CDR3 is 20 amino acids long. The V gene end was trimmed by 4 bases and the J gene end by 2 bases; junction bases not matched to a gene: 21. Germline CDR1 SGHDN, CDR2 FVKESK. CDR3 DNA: TGTGCCAGCAGCCCGTCTTGGTCTGTCTCCCGACAGGGGGGAACCTACGAGCAGTACTTC. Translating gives CASSPSWSVSRQGGTYEQYF.

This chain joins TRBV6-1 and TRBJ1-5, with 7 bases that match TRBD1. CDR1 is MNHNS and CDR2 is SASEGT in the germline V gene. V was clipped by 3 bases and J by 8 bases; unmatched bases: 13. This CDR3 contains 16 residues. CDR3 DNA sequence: TGTGCCAGCAGTGAGGCCCTGACAGGGTGGAGGGAGCCCCAGCATTTT. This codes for CASSEALTGWREPQHF.

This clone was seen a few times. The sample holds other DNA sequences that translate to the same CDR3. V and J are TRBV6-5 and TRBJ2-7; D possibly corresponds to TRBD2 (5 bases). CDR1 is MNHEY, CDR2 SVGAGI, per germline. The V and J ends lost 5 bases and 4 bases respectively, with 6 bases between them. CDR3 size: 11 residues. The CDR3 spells CASSAGYEQYF. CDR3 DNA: TGTGCCAGCAGTGCGGGTTACGAGCAGTACTTC.

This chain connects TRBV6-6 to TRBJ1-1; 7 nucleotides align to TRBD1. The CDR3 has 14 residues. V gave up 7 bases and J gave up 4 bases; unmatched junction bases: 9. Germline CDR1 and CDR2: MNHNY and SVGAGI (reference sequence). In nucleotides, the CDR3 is TGTGCCAGCACCCCAGACAGGGTGACCACTGAAGCTTTCTTT. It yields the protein CASTPDRVTTEAFF.

CDR3 DNA: TGTGCCAGCAGTTTCCAGGGGGAGTACTATGGCTACACCTTC. Translated, it gives CASSFQGEYYGYTF. The chain carries TRBV7-8 and TRBJ1-2; 7 bases match TRBD1. Trimming at V came to 6 bases and at J to 3 bases, leaving 7 bases not matched to a gene. The CDR3 runs to 14 residues. CDR1 is SGHVS, CDR2 FQNEAQ, per germline.

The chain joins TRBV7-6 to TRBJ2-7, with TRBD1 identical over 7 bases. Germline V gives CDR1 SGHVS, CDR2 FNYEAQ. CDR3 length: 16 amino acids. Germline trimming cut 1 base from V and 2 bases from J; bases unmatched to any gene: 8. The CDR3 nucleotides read TGTGCCAGCAGCTTAGAGTTGGTACAGGGGACCTACGAGCAGTACTTC. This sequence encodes CASSLELVQGTYEQYF.

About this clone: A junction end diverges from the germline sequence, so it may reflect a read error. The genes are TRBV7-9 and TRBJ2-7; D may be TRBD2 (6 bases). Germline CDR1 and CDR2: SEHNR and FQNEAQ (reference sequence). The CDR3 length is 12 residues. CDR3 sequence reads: CASSPLTGGGFF. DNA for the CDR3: TGTGCCAGCAGCCCCCTCACCGGGGGAGGCTTCTTC.

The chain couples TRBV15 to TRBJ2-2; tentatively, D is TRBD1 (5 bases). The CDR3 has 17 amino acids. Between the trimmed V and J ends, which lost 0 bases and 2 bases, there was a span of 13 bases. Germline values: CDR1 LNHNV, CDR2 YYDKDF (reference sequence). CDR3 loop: CATSRDRGSPNTGELFF. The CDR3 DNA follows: TGTGCCACCAGCAGAGATAGGGGAAGCCCAAACACCGGGGAGCTGTTTTTT.

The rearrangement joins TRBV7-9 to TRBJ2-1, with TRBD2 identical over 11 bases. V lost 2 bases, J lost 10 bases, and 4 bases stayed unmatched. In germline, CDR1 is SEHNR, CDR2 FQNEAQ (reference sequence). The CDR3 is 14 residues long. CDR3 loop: CASSLQLAGVEQFF. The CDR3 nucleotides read TGTGCCAGCAGCTTACAACTAGCGGGGGTCGAGCAGTTCTTC.

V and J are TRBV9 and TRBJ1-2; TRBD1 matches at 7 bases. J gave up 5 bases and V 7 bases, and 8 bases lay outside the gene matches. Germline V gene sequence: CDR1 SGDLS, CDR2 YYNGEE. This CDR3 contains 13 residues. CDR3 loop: CASGATGEYGYTF. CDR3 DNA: TGTGCCAGCGGCGCCACAGGGGAATATGGCTACACCTTC.

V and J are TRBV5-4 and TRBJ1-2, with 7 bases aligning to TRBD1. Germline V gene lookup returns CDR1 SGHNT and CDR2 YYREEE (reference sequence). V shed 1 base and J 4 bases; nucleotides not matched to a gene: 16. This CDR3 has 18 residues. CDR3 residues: CASSLTRGVLSLFYGYTF. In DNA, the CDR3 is TGTGCCAGCAGCTTGACCAGGGGGGTACTTTCTCTTTTCTATGGCTACACCTTC.

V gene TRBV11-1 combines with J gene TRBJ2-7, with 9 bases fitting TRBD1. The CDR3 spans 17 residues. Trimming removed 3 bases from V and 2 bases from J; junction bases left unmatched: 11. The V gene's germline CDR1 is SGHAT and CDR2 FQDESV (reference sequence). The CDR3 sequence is CASSLGGTGIRTYEQYF. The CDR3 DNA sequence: TGTGCCAGCAGCTTGGGTGGGACAGGGATTCGAACCTACGAGCAGTACTTC.

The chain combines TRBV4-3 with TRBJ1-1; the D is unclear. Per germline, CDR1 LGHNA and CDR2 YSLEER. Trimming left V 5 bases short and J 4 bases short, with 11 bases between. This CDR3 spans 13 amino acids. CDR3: CASSFGRGTEAFF. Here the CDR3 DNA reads TGCGCCAGCAGCTTTGGTCGGGGCACTGAAGCTTTCTTT.

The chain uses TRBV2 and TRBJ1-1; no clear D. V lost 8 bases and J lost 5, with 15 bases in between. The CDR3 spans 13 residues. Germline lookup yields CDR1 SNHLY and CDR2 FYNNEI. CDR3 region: CASSRAEGTEAFF. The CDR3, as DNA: TGTGCCAGCTCGCGGGCGGAAGGGACTGAAGCTTTCTTT.

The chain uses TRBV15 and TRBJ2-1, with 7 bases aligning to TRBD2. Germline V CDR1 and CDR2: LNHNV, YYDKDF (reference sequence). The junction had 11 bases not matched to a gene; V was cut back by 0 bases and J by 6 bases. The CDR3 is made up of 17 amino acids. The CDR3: CATSRDRTRGYGNEQFF. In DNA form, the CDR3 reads TGTGCCACCAGCAGAGATAGGACTAGGGGATACGGCAATGAGCAGTTCTTC.